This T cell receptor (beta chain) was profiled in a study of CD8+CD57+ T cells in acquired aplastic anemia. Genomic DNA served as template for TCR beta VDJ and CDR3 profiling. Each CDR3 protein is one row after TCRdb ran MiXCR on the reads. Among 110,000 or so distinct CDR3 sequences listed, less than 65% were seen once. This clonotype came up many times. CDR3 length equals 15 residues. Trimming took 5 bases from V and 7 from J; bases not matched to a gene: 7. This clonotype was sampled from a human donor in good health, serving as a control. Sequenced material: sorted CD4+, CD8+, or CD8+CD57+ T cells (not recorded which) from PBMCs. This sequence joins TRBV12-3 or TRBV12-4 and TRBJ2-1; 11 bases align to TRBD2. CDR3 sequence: CASSRSGGADNEQFF. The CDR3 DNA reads TGTGCCAGCAGTCGTAGCGGGGGGGCTGATAATGAGCAGTTCTTC.